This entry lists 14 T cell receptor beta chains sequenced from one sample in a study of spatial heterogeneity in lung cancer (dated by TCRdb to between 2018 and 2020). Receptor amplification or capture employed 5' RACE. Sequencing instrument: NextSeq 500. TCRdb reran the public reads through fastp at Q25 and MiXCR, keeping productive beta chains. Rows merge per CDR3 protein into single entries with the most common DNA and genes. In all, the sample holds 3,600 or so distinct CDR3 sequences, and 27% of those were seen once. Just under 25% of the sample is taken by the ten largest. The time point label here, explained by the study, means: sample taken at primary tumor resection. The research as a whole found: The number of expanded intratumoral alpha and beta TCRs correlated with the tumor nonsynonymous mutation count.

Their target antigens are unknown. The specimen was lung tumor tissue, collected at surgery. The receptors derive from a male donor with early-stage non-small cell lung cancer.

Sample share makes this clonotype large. The chain's CDR3 is CASSHRDHGGSYNEQFF. The CDR3 region has the DNA TGTGCCAGCAGCCATAGGGACCACGGGGGTTCCTACAATGAGCAGTTCTTC. The chain links TRBV7-9 to TRBJ2-1; D is possibly TRBD2 (6 bases). The CDR3 length is 17 residues. With 5 bases removed from V and 1 base from J, the gap between germline ends came to 18 bases. The germline CDR1 and CDR2 sequences are SEHNR and FQNEAQ (reference sequence).

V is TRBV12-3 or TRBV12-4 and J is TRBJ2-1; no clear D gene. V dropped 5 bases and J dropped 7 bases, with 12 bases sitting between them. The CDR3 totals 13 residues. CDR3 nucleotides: TGTGCCAGCAGTGTCGGGTCCGAAAATGAGCAGTTCTTC. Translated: CASSVGSENEQFF.

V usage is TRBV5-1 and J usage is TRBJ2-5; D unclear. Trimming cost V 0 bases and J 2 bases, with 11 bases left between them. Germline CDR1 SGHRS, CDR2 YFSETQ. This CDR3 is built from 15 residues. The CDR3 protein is CASSLVGSPQETQYF. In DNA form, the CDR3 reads TGCGCCAGCAGCTTGGTAGGCTCGCCACAAGAGACCCAGTACTTC.

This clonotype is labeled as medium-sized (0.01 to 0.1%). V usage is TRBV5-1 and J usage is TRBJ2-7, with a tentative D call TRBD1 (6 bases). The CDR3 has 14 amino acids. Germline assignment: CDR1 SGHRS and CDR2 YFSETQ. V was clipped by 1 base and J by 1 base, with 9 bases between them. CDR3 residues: CASSLTGFSYEQYF. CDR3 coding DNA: TGCGCCAGCAGCTTGACAGGGTTTTCCTACGAGCAGTACTTC.

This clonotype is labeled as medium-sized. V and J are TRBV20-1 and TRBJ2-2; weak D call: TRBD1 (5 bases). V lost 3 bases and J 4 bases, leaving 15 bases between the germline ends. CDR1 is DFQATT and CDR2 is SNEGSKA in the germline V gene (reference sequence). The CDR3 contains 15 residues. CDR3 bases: TGCAGTGCTAGCTCCCAGGGTAGACGCACCGGGGAGCTGTTTTTT. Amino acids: CSASSQGRRTGELFF.

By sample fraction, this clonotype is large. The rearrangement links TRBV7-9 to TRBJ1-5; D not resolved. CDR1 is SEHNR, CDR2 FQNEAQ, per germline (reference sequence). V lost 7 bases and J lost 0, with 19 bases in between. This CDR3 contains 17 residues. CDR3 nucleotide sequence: TGTGCCAGCACCCACCGTAGCAAGGCGGTTAGCAATCAGCCCCAGCATTTT. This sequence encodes CASTHRSKAVSNQPQHF.

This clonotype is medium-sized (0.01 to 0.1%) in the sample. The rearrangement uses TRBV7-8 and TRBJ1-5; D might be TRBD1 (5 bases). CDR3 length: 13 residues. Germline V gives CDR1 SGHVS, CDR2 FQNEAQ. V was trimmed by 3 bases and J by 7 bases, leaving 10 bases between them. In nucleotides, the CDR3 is TGTGCCAGCAGCTTTCCCGGGGACCAGCCCCAGCATTTT. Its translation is CASSFPGDQPQHF. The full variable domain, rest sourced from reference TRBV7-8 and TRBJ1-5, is GAGVSQSPRYKVAKRGQDVALRCDPISGHVSLFWYQQALGQGPEFLTYFQNEAQLDKSGLPSDRFFAERPEGSVSTLKIQRTQQEDSAVYLCASSFPGDQPQHFGDGTRLSIL.

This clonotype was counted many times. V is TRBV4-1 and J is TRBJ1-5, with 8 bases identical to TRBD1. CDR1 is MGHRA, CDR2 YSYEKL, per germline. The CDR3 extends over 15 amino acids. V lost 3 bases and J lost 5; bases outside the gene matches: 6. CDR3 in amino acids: CASSHMDRVDQPQHF. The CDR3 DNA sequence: TGCGCCAGCAGCCATATGGACAGGGTGGATCAGCCCCAGCATTTT.

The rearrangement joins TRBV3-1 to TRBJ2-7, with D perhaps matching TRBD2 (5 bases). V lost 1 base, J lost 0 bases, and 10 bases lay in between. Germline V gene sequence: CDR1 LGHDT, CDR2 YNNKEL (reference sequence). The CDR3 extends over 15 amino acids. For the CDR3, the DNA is TGTGCCAGCAGCCAAGGCCCGGACTCCTCCTACGAGCAGTACTTC. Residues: CASSQGPDSSYEQYF.

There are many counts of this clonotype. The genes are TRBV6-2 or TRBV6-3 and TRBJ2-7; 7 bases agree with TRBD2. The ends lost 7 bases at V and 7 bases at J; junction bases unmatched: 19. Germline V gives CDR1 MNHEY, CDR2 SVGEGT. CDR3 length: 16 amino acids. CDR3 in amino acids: CASTQDPGGRAYEQYF. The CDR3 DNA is TGTGCCAGCACCCAGGACCCTGGTGGGAGGGCGTATGAGCAGTACTTC.

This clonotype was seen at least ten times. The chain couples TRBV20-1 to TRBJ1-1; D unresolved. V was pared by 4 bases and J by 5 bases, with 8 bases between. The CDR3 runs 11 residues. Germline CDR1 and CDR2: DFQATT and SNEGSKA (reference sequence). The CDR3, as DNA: TGCAGTGCTACCCTAGGGACTGAAGCTTTCTTT. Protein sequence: CSATLGTEAFF.

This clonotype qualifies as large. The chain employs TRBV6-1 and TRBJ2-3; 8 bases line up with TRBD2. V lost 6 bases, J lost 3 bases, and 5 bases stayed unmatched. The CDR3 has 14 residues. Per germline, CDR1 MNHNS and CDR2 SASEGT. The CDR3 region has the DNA TGTGCCAGCAGGCCAAGCGGGAGTACAGATACGCAGTATTTT. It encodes CASRPSGSTDTQYF.

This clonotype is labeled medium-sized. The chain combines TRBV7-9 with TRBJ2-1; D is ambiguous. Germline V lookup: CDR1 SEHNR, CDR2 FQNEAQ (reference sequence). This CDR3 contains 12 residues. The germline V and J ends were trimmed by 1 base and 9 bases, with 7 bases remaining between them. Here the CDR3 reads CASSLDSSEQFF. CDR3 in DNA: TGTGCCAGCAGCTTAGATAGCAGTGAGCAGTTCTTC.

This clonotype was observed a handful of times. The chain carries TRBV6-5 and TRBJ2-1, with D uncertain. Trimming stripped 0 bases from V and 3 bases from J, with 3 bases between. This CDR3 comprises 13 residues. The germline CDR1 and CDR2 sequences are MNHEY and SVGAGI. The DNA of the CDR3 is TGTGCCAGCAGTTACTCGTACTACAATGAGCAGTTCTTC. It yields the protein CASSYSYYNEQFF.